Presented here are 27 T cell receptor beta chains from one specimen sequenced in a study of T cell responses to AZD1222 COVID-19 vaccine. Profiled with immunoSEQ multiplex PCR; TCRdb holds only in-frame clones, not every one. The table lists 50,000 or so clones, approximately 80% of them singletons. The sequencing here drew on peripheral blood, taken 28 days after the second AZD1222 dose. These receptors were obtained from an adult who received the AZD1222 COVID-19 vaccine.

V usage is TRBV20-1 and J usage is TRBJ2-5; D remains unclear. Between the trimmed V and J ends, which lost 6 bases and 1 base, there was a span of 3 bases. The CDR3 runs 10 residues. From germline, CDR1 is DFQATT and CDR2 SNEGSKA (reference sequence). In DNA, the CDR3 is TGCAGTGCGGCCCAAGAGACCCAGTACTTC. Translated, it gives CSAAQETQYF.

The V gene is TRBV19, the J gene TRBJ1-1, with D perhaps TRBD1 (5 bases). This CDR3 is 14 amino acids long. The V and J ends lost 5 bases and 3 bases respectively, with 13 bases between them. Germline V gene sequence: CDR1 LNHDA, CDR2 SQIVND (reference sequence). CDR3 DNA sequence: TGTGCCAGTAGTTTACGCAGGGAGTACACTGAAGCTTTCTTT. Its protein product is CASSLRREYTEAFF.

In regard to this clone: Relative to the germline gene, one junction end is altered; a read error may explain this. This chain links TRBV3-1 (or the pseudogene TRBV3-2) with TRBJ1-1; no clear D gene. Germline CDR1 LGHDT, CDR2 YNNKEL (reference sequence). The CDR3 extends over 13 amino acids. The CDR3 nucleotides are TGTGCCAGCAGCCAAGATCATGGAAGGAACGGGGTCTTT. It yields the protein CASSQDHGRNGVF.

This chain joins TRBV24-1 and TRBJ1-2, with D maybe TRBD1 (5 bases). CDR1 KGHDR and CDR2 SFDVKD come from the germline V gene. This CDR3 region has 12 residues. Trimming removed 4 bases at V and 8 bases at J, with 10 bases between. The CDR3 sequence: CATSDPGSGYTF. The CDR3 region has the DNA TGTGCCACCAGTGACCCAGGGTCCGGCTACACCTTC.

The chain combines TRBV5-1 with TRBJ2-2, with 15 bases lining up with TRBD2. V lost 4 bases to trimming and J lost 5 bases; unmatched junction nucleotides: 9. CDR3 length: 18 residues. Per germline, CDR1 SGHRS and CDR2 YFSETQ. The CDR3 DNA reads TGCGCCAGCAGCCCCCGGACTAGCGGGGGGGGGAAAACCGGGGAGCTGTTTTTT. It specifies CASSPRTSGGGKTGELFF.

J is TRBJ1-5 and V is TRBV3-1 (or the pseudogene TRBV3-2); D uncertain. From germline, CDR1 is LGHDT and CDR2 YNNKEL (reference sequence). This CDR3 has 16 amino acids. Trimming removed 1 base from V and 0 bases from J, with 10 bases in between. Here the CDR3 DNA reads TGTGCCAGCAGCCAAGGCTCGTCCCTTAGCAATCAGCCCCAGCATTTT. Its protein is CASSQGSSLSNQPQHF.

This chain joins TRBV6-1 and TRBJ2-7; perhaps TRBD2 as D (7 bases). The CDR3 loop spans 16 amino acids. Looked up from germline, CDR1 is MNHNS and CDR2 is SASEGT. Trimming took off 4 bases at V and 7 bases at J, with 23 bases between the two ends. The CDR3 nucleotides read TGTGCCAGCAGTGTTGGGGCCTCGAGAGGGAGGGGGGAGCAGTACTTC. Amino acids: CASSVGASRGRGEQYF.

This clone was seen more than once but under ten times. This rearrangement joins TRBV5-1 to TRBJ2-6; D not certain. The germline V gene encodes CDR1 SGHRS and CDR2 YFSETQ. The CDR3 consists of 19 residues. V lost 0 bases, J lost 0 bases, and 16 bases lay in between. CDR3 in DNA: TGCGCCAGCAGCTTGGTACCAAAATTCGAGTTCTCTGGGGCCAACGTCCTGACTTTC. This encodes CASSLVPKFEFSGANVLTF.

The CDR3 sequence: CASNLARDSRFNEQFF. CDR3 coding DNA: TGTGCCAGCAACTTAGCCCGGGACTCCCGTTTCAATGAGCAGTTCTTC. This rearrangement joins TRBV2 to TRBJ2-1, with D possibly TRBD2 on 6 matching bases. V was clipped by 7 bases and J by 6 bases, with 22 bases between them. The CDR3 covers 16 residues. Per germline, CDR1 SNHLY and CDR2 FYNNEI.

V and J are TRBV11-2 and TRBJ1-1; D gene ambiguous. The germline gives CDR1 SGHAT, CDR2 FQNNGV. Trimming left V 0 bases short and J 0 bases short, with 8 bases between. The CDR3 has 15 residues. The CDR3 region has the DNA TGTGCCAGCAGCTTAGATCCGAGTATGAACACTGAAGCTTTCTTT. This translates into CASSLDPSMNTEAFF.

This clone has just one count. V usage is TRBV2 and J usage is TRBJ1-2; the D is unclear. The CDR3 consists of 15 residues. CDR1 is SNHLY and CDR2 is FYNNEI in the germline V gene. Trimming removed 7 bases from V and 7 bases from J, with 22 bases in between. The CDR3 nucleotides read TGTGCCAGCAAGATCTCGGAGGGCTCGGTGCGTGGCTACACCTTC. This codes for CASKISEGSVRGYTF.

This clone was seen only a few times. The chain carries TRBV6-1 and TRBJ1-1; D unclear. CDR3 length: 14 amino acids. Per the germline V gene, CDR1 is MNHNS and CDR2 is SASEGT. V gave up 1 base and J gave up 8 bases, with 14 bases separating them. The CDR3 sequence: CASSEVPTSPEAFF. CDR3 DNA sequence: TGTGCCAGCAGTGAAGTCCCGACAAGTCCCGAAGCTTTCTTT.

This clone occurred once. This rearrangement joins TRBV5-6 to TRBJ1-2; possible D gene TRBD1, 5 bases. Between the trimmed V and J ends, which lost 4 bases and 8 bases, there was a span of 18 bases. Germline-derived CDR1 and CDR2 are SGHDT and YYEEEE. The CDR3 sequence is 14 residues long. CDR3 protein: CASSGRVRVTGYTF. The CDR3 nucleotides read TGTGCCAGCAGCGGGAGGGTCAGGGTGACGGGCTACACCTTC.

The chain has TRBV15 and TRBJ1-2; D call uncertain. The CDR3 covers 15 residues. Trimming took off 0 bases at V and 4 bases at J, with 12 bases between the two ends. Germline lookup yields CDR1 LNHNV and CDR2 YYDKDF (reference sequence). Here the CDR3 reads CATSRETGPSYGYTF. CDR3 sequence (DNA): TGTGCCACCAGCAGAGAAACCGGACCGAGCTATGGCTACACCTTC.

The chain combines TRBV19 with TRBJ1-1; 7 nucleotides match TRBD1. Germline CDR1 is LNHDA and CDR2 is SQIVND (reference sequence). This CDR3 spans 14 amino acids. The V segment lost 7 bases and the J segment 4 bases; nucleotides outside the gene matches: 9. The CDR3 region has the DNA TGTGCCAGTATCCCCCGACAGGGTTCCACTGAAGCTTTCTTT. It yields the protein CASIPRQGSTEAFF.

The rearrangement joins TRBV4-2 to TRBJ1-3; D uncertain. The CDR3 contains 15 residues. Trimming pared 1 base from V and 0 bases from J, leaving 7 bases between. Looked up from germline, CDR1 is LGHNA and CDR2 is YNFKEQ. Here the CDR3 reads CASSQAHDSGNTIYF. For the CDR3, the DNA is TGTGCCAGCAGCCAAGCGCACGACTCTGGAAACACCATATATTTT.

The CDR3 sequence is CASFRSLGYTGELFF. In nucleotides, the CDR3 is TGTGCCAGCTTCCGAAGTCTAGGGTACACCGGGGAGCTGTTTTTT. This rearrangement joins TRBV6-5 to TRBJ2-2, with D unclear. CDR3 length: 15 residues. CDR1 is MNHEY, CDR2 SVGAGI, per germline. V lost 8 bases and J 3 bases, leaving 16 bases between the germline ends.

CDR3 protein: CASSLRYGGSYEQYF. The CDR3 nucleotides read TGTGCCAGCAGTCTCCGGTACGGGGGATCCTACGAGCAGTACTTC. The J gene is TRBJ2-7, the V gene TRBV6-2 or TRBV6-3, with D perhaps matching TRBD2 (6 bases). Trimming removed 5 bases at V and 1 base at J, with 15 bases between. The CDR3 runs 15 residues. Germline assignment: CDR1 MNHEY and CDR2 SVGEGT.

This clone appeared a few times. V and J are TRBV6-5 and TRBJ2-5; the D is unclear. Trimming removed 8 bases from V and 6 bases from J, with 19 bases in between. The germline CDR1 and CDR2 sequences are MNHEY and SVGAGI. This CDR3 has 14 amino acids. CDR3 sequence reads: CASVLEVEQKTQYF. DNA of the CDR3: TGTGCCAGCGTACTCGAAGTAGAACAGAAGACCCAGTACTTC.

The chain couples TRBV7-9 to TRBJ2-3; 11 bases agree with TRBD2. With V trimmed by 1 base and J by 1 base, 7 bases remained unmatched. Germline CDR1 reads SEHNR; CDR2 reads FQNEAQ (reference sequence). This CDR3 has 18 residues. The CDR3 sequence is CASSLGGLAGPGTDTQYF. The CDR3 coding sequence is TGTGCCAGCAGCTTAGGTGGACTAGCGGGTCCCGGCACAGATACGCAGTATTTT.

For the CDR3, the DNA is TGCGCCAGCAGTGAAGTGGGGACAGGGGATTATGGCAATCAGCCCCAGCATTTT. Residues: CASSEVGTGDYGNQPQHF. The chain employs TRBV10-1 and TRBJ1-5; 10 bases align to TRBD1. J was trimmed by 2 bases and V by 3 bases; bases with no gene match: 10. This CDR3 is built from 18 residues. Germline CDR1 reads WNHNN; CDR2 reads SYGVQD (reference sequence).

This clone has only one observation. The chain joins TRBV28 to TRBJ1-4, with D hard to call. Trimming pared 3 bases from V and 8 bases from J, leaving 7 bases between. Germline lookup yields CDR1 MDHEN and CDR2 SYDVKM. This CDR3 region has 12 residues. For the CDR3, the DNA is TGTGCCAGCAGTTTTGGTCAGGAAAAACTGTTTTTT. Its translation: CASSFGQEKLFF.

This clone was recorded once. The V gene is TRBV19, the J gene TRBJ1-1; TRBD1 is a possible D gene (6 bases). The V end was cut by 7 bases, the J end by 1 base, with 16 bases between. The CDR3 length is 15 residues. From germline, CDR1 is LNHDA and CDR2 SQIVND (reference sequence). The CDR3: CASTRRGAGNTEAFF. Written as DNA, the CDR3 is TGTGCCAGTACCCGCAGGGGCGCGGGGAACACTGAAGCTTTCTTT.

The CDR3 loop is CASSLFRLAGGQETQYF. DNA of the CDR3: TGTGCCAGCAGCTTGTTTCGACTAGCGGGGGGGCAAGAGACCCAGTACTTC. The chain links TRBV5-6 to TRBJ2-5, with 14 bases lining up with TRBD2. The CDR3 is 17 residues long. The germline V gene has CDR1 SGHDT and CDR2 YYEEEE. V lost 1 base, J lost 2 bases, and 4 bases stayed unmatched.

The chain joins TRBV18 to TRBJ1-4, with TRBD1 matching over 7 bases. The CDR3 extends over 14 amino acids. Losses at the gene ends were 2 bases for V and 7 bases for J; bases not matched to a gene: 4. CDR1 is KGHSH and CDR2 is LQKENI in the germline V gene. In DNA form, the CDR3 reads TGTGCCAGCTCACCAGACAGGGTGGCTGAAAAACTGTTTTTT. Encoded protein: CASSPDRVAEKLFF.

This clone showed up just once. The junction does not match germline at one end; this may be a read error. The chain employs TRBV2 and TRBJ2-2, with D hard to call. This CDR3 comprises 14 residues. CDR1 and CDR2 from the germline V gene are SNHLY and FYNNEI. The CDR3 sequence: CASSALGNAGELFF. CDR3 DNA sequence: TGTGCCAGCAGTGCTCTGGGGAACGCCGGGGAGCTGTTTTTT.

The chain employs TRBV5-5 and TRBJ1-1; a possible D gene is TRBD1 (6 bases). The CDR3 has 15 amino acids. CDR1 SGHKS and CDR2 YYEKEE come from the germline V gene (reference sequence). Deletions cut 0 bases from V and 0 bases from J, with 9 bases between. The CDR3 sequence: CASSLVGGMNTEAFF. The DNA of the CDR3 is TGTGCCAGCAGCTTGGTAGGGGGGATGAACACTGAAGCTTTCTTT.